This T cell receptor beta chain was captured by sequencing in a study of T cells in Graves' hyperthyroidism and ophthalmopathy. Whole-study results and caveats: Ophthalmopathy was identified by the model a median approximately 6.4 months ahead of onset.

This clonotype was counted ten times or more. Antigen: not known. This CDR3 is built from 13 residues. Trimming left V 4 bases short and J 4 bases short, with 11 bases between. Looked up from germline, CDR1 is SQVTM and CDR2 is ANQGSEA. Patients counted as stable if ophthalmopathy did not develop within 18 months. The hyperthyroidism patients had all been newly diagnosed, and their disease duration was under 2 months. Their ages ranged from 18 to 65 years. From approximately 9.3 ml of fresh peripheral blood, PBMCs were isolated. TCR beta CDR3 regions were amplified from RNA transcripts. The HTBI primer set served for first-round RT-PCR of the TCR CDR3. MiXCR, run by TCRdb on the multiplex PCR reads, gives a single entry per CDR3 protein. The sample yields around 760,000 distinct CDR3 sequences, around a third seen once.

The V and J genes are TRBV29-1 and TRBJ1-5; D not resolved. What was sequenced was blood. The sequence was obtained from a woman aged 40-49 years with Graves' hyperthyroidism. CDR3 DNA: TGCAGCGTTGTCTGGGGTTTGAATCAGCCCCAGCATTTT. This encodes CSVVWGLNQPQHF.